The 3 T cell receptor beta chains reported below all come from one sample, sequenced in a study of T-cell reconstitution after alpha-beta-depleted transplantation in children (dated by TCRdb to 2016 to 2017). The sample's treatment or condition label, in plain terms: allogeneic hematopoietic cell transplantation with graft depleted of TCRalphabeta T cells and CD19 B cells. Receptor libraries were prepared by PCR. Sequencing was carried out with an Illumina HiSeq 2500. TCR libraries were prepared with molecular barcoding, using unique molecular identifiers to normalize TCRbeta repertoire quantification. The public sequencing data were trimmed at Q25 with fastp and processed into clonotypes with MiXCR by TCRdb, which kept only in-frame beta chains. Entries that share a CDR3 protein sequence are merged under the most common genes and DNA. In this sample the table shows approximately 190,000 distinct CDR3 sequences, 5% to 7.5% of which occur a single time. Roughly 4.8% of the sample is held by the ten biggest clonotypes.

This specimen was PBMCs, taken before TCRalphabeta/CD19-depleted stem cell transplant. These receptors originate from a girl under two years old with combined immunodeficiency, due to receive a stem cell transplant.

This chain connects TRBV5-4 to TRBJ1-3; perhaps TRBD1 as D (5 bases). The CDR3 covers 17 residues. V lost 1 base and J 0 bases, leaving 14 bases between the germline ends. The germline gives CDR1 SGHNT, CDR2 YYREEE (reference sequence). CDR3 residues: CASSLYPPGLSGNTIYF. The DNA for the CDR3 is TGTGCCAGCAGCTTGTATCCTCCAGGGCTCTCTGGAAACACCATATATTTT.

In this sample, this clonotype turned up many times. This chain uses TRBV7-2 with TRBJ2-7; a weak D match, TRBD2 (6 bases). From germline, CDR1 is SGHTA and CDR2 FQGNSA. V lost 2 bases, J lost 3 bases, and 11 bases lay in between. The CDR3 has 14 amino acids. As DNA, the CDR3 is TGTGCCAGCAGCTTACTAGGGACTGACTACGAGCAGTACTTC. Encoded protein: CASSLLGTDYEQYF. Full variable domain (missing parts from reference TRBV7-2 and TRBJ2-7): GAGVSQSPSNKVTEKGKDVELRCDPISGHTALYWYRQSLGQGLEFLIYFQGNSAPDKSGLPSDRFSAERTGGSVSTLTIQRTQQEDSAVYLCASSLLGTDYEQYFGPGTRLTVT.

This clonotype was picked up many times. The genes are TRBV14 and TRBJ2-2; possibly TRBD1 for D (5 bases). The CDR3 loop spans 17 amino acids. The ends were cut back, 3 bases at V and 6 bases at J, with 20 bases in the middle. From germline, CDR1 is SGHDN and CDR2 FVKESK. The CDR3 nucleotides are TGTGCCAGCAGCCAGCATTTGGTACAGGTGTTATCCGGGGAGCTGTTTTTT. This codes for CASSQHLVQVLSGELFF. The whole variable domain, remainder taken from reference TRBV14 and TRBJ2-2, is EAGVTQFPSHSVIEKGQTVTLRCDPISGHDNLYWYRRVMGKEIKFLLHFVKESKQDESGMPNNRFLAERTGGTYSTLKVQPAELEDSGVYFCASSQHLVQVLSGELFFGEGSRLTVL.